This entry describes one T cell receptor beta chain. Its specificity is unknown. Germline and genes here are mouse. The CDR3 is cut off 4 residues early in the read; its end comes from the germline J gene. CDR3 size: 15 residues. Unmatched junction bases numbered 2, after V lost 5 bases and J lost 0 bases. The germline CDR1 and CDR2 sequences are NNHNN and SYGAGS (reference sequence). Using CD4, CD8alpha, NKG2D, NKG2ACE and other markers, pooled cutaneous lymph node cells were sorted. The entry originates in a study of CD8+ T cells in alopecia areata. Study at large: Recipients were approximately 7-10-week-old female C3H/HeJ mice grafted with skin from approximately 6-13-month-old C3H/HeJ donors with spontaneous alopecia. Broader study findings: Alphabeta T cells residing in normal skin are also sequenced in scalp samples. Clonality was higher in lesional than normal scalp, especially in alopecia totalis/universalis.

Reverse transcription of extracted RNA yielded cDNA, which provided the sequencing template. Using immunoSEQ multiplex PCR, the repertoire was profiled, and TCRdb retains in-frame clones only, with some absent. The sample shows under 20,000 clones, no singletons; the ten largest hold over 25%. The chain recombines TRBV13-2 with TRBJ2-3, with 11 bases matching TRBD1. This TCR was sampled from a C3H/HeJ mouse with alopecia areata. Mouse MHC haplotype: H2-k. Sequencing was done on a sample of CD8+ T cells sorted from a lymph node. CDR3 sequence: CASGGQGGSAETLYF. The CDR3 bases that were read are TGTGCCAGCGGGGGACAGGGGGGTAGTGCAGAA.